Below, 32 T cell receptor beta chains from the same sample are listed, as sequenced in a study of cytomegalovirus exposure and HLA in healthy donors. Primers: 60 Vbeta forward and 13 Jbeta reverse. The table came from immunoSEQ multiplex PCR; TCRdb's copy has only in-frame clones and leaves some out. The data show roughly 87,000 clones, under 80% seen once. Input material: PBMCs. Receptor source: a man aged 60 to 69 in good health and CMV-seronegative.

Only a few counts were recorded for this clone. The germline gene is not matched at one end of the junction; a read error may be the cause. V usage is TRBV7-7 and J usage is TRBJ1-5; 9 bases fit TRBD1. The CDR3 spans 15 residues. Looked up from germline, CDR1 is SSHAT and CDR2 is FNYEAQ (reference sequence). The CDR3 reads CASSLNPGQGQPQHF. In DNA, the CDR3 is TGTGCTAGCAGCTTAAATCCGGGACAGGGCCAGCCCCAGCATTTT.

This clone is deemed medium-sized. The gene calls are TRBV14 and TRBJ2-5, with D perhaps TRBD2 (6 bases). CDR1 is SGHDN and CDR2 is FVKESK in the germline V gene. V shed 0 bases and J shed 5 bases, with 16 bases lying between them. The CDR3 contains 16 residues. The CDR3 sequence is CASSQEGQRAWETQYF. In nucleotides, the CDR3 is TGTGCCAGCAGCCAAGAGGGTCAGCGGGCCTGGGAGACCCAGTACTTC.

The chain has TRBV25-1 and TRBJ1-6, with TRBD1 identical over 7 bases. The CDR3 is 14 residues long. CDR1 and CDR2 (germline): MGHDK, SYGVNS. V lost 6 bases and J lost 9; bases outside the gene matches: 8. The CDR3 bases are TGTGCCAGCAGGCCCGGAGGGGGCGCTTCACCCCTCCACTTT. It encodes CASRPGGGASPLHF.

This clone has just a few counts. The chain uses TRBV6-5 and TRBJ1-6, with 7 bases fitting TRBD1. The CDR3 is 15 amino acids. Germline V lookup: CDR1 MNHEY, CDR2 SVGAGI. Unmatched junction bases numbered 2, after V lost 2 bases and J lost 4 bases. The chain's CDR3 is CASSYQGQYNSPLHF. The CDR3 DNA reads as TGTGCCAGCAGTTACCAGGGACAGTATAATTCACCCCTCCACTTT.

This rearrangement joins TRBV13 to TRBJ2-3, with 7 positions matching TRBD2. V lost 2 bases and J lost 0; bases outside the gene matches: 5. The CDR3 sequence is 16 residues long. Germline V CDR1 and CDR2: PRHDT, FYEKMQ (reference sequence). Here the CDR3 reads CASSLLGGSSTDTQYF. CDR3 DNA: TGTGCCAGCAGCTTATTGGGGGGGAGTAGCACAGATACGCAGTATTTT.

The chain recombines TRBV11-1 with TRBJ1-6, with D tentatively TRBD1 (6 bases). The CDR3 sequence is 16 residues long. V lost 5 bases and J lost 10, with 21 bases in between. CDR1 and CDR2 from the germline V gene are SGHAT and FQDESV (reference sequence). CDR3 protein: CASSLPRDKGDSPLHF. The CDR3 DNA sequence: TGTGCCAGCAGCCTCCCCCGGGACAAAGGTGACTCACCCCTCCACTTT.

This clone was detected once. The rearrangement links TRBV29-1 to TRBJ1-2; 9 bases agree with TRBD1. Per germline, CDR1 SQVTM and CDR2 ANQGSEA. The CDR3 length is 13 residues. J gave up 7 bases and V 7 bases, and 10 bases lay outside the gene matches. The DNA for the CDR3 is TGCAGCGCCCGGACAGGGGAGGAAGGTGGCTACACCTTC. Translation: CSARTGEEGGYTF.

The rearrangement links TRBV6-1 to TRBJ1-5, with 8 bases identical to TRBD1. CDR3 length: 14 residues. Germline V gene sequence: CDR1 MNHNS, CDR2 SASEGT. V lost 2 bases, J lost 6 bases, and 3 bases stayed unmatched. CDR3 residues: CASSEPGGSQPQHF. The CDR3 coding sequence is TGTGCCAGCAGTGAACCAGGGGGCAGTCAGCCCCAGCATTTT.

DNA for the CDR3: TGTGCCAGCTCACCGGAAGGAGGTCGGAAGGGCAATCAGCCCCAGCATTTT. Amino acids: CASSPEGGRKGNQPQHF. The chain joins TRBV18 to TRBJ1-5, with no clear D. In germline, CDR1 is KGHSH, CDR2 LQKENI. V lost 3 bases, J lost 2 bases, and 17 bases lay in between. The CDR3 has 17 amino acids.

CDR3 nucleotide sequence: TGCGCCAGCAGCCCGGACGGGGTGTCGTACACCGGGGAGCTGTTTTTT. Translating gives CASSPDGVSYTGELFF. The rearrangement joins TRBV5-1 to TRBJ2-2, with D possibly TRBD2 on 5 matching bases. The V end lost 4 bases, the J end lost 3 bases, and 16 bases lay between the germline ends. The length of the CDR3 is 16 residues. CDR1 and CDR2 from the germline V gene are SGHRS and YFSETQ.

The CDR3 is CASSQDAGRTDTQYF. CDR3 DNA: TGCGCCAGCAGCCAAGACGCGGGACGCACAGATACGCAGTATTTT. The chain links TRBV4-1 to TRBJ2-3; a weak D match, TRBD2 (6 bases). Between the trimmed V and J ends, which lost 0 bases and 1 base, there was a span of 8 bases. Germline loops: CDR1 MGHRA, CDR2 YSYEKL. The CDR3 length is 15 residues.

This chain connects TRBV18 to TRBJ1-2, with 8 bases aligning to TRBD1. This CDR3 spans 13 amino acids. Trimming at V came to 3 bases and at J to 6 bases, leaving 3 bases not matched to a gene. Germline CDR1 reads KGHSH; CDR2 reads LQKENI. CDR3 in DNA: TGTGCCAGCTCACCGGACAGGGAGCATGGCTACACCTTC. Protein product: CASSPDREHGYTF. The complete variable domain, with remaining parts taken from reference TRBV18 and TRBJ1-2, reads NAGVMQNPRHLVRRRGQEARLRCSPMKGHSHVYWYRQLPEEGLKFMVYLQKENIIDESGMPKERFSAEFPKEGPSILRIQQVVRGDSAAYFCASSPDREHGYTFGSGTRLTVV.

V and J are TRBV5-6 and TRBJ1-5; D is uncertain. There are 15 residues in the CDR3. The germline V gene has CDR1 SGHDT and CDR2 YYEEEE. V shed 2 bases and J shed 3 bases, with 12 bases lying between them. CDR3 in amino acids: CASSLGGWDNQPQHF. DNA of the CDR3: TGTGCCAGCAGCTTAGGAGGGTGGGACAATCAGCCCCAGCATTTT.

The V gene is TRBV18, the J gene TRBJ2-3; 9 nucleotides match TRBD2. The CDR3 loop spans 16 amino acids. Trimming at V came to 3 bases and at J to 3 bases, leaving 7 bases not matched to a gene. Germline CDR1 is KGHSH and CDR2 is LQKENI. The CDR3 loop reads CASSPELAGGTDTQYF. The DNA of the CDR3 is TGTGCCAGCTCACCGGAACTAGCGGGTGGGACAGATACGCAGTATTTT.

The rearrangement joins TRBV10-3 to TRBJ1-2; no clear D. V lost 2 bases to trimming and J lost 8 bases, with 9 bases between them. CDR1 is ENHRY and CDR2 is SYGVKD in the germline V gene. The CDR3 runs 12 residues. The CDR3 bases are TGTGCCATCAGTGAGCCGGGGTCGGGCTACACCTTC. Translated: CAISEPGSGYTF.

The chain recombines TRBV7-3 with TRBJ2-7; 10 bases align to TRBD1. Per the germline V gene, CDR1 is SGHTA and CDR2 is FQGTGA. CDR3 length: 14 amino acids. V shed 3 bases and J 6 bases; nucleotides not matched to a gene: 5. The CDR3 DNA sequence: TGTGCCAGCAGCTTGATGACAGGGGGCGGCGAGCAGTACTTC. As protein: CASSLMTGGGEQYF.

This clone was seen only a few times. The chain couples TRBV6-1 to TRBJ1-4; TRBD1 is a possible D gene (5 bases). Germline V gene sequence: CDR1 MNHNS, CDR2 SASEGT. The CDR3 extends over 14 amino acids. V gave up 4 bases and J gave up 14 bases, with 20 bases separating them. This CDR3 is CASSVEDTQTRLFF. The CDR3 DNA reads as TGTGCCAGCAGTGTTGAGGACACCCAAACAAGGCTGTTTTTT.

The chain links TRBV7-2 to TRBJ2-7, with a weak D call TRBD2 (6 bases). V gave up 4 bases and J gave up 7 bases, with 14 bases separating them. Germline loops: CDR1 SGHTA, CDR2 FQGNSA. The CDR3 runs to 13 residues. The CDR3 bases are TGTGCCAGCAGCTGGGACTTTCGGGGGGAGCAGTACTTC. It encodes CASSWDFRGEQYF. Full variable domain (remainder filled in from reference TRBV7-2 and TRBJ2-7): GAGVSQSPSNKVTEKGKDVELRCDPISGHTALYWYRQSLGQGLEFLIYFQGNSAPDKSGLPSDRFSAERTGGSVSTLTIQRTQQEDSAVYLCASSWDFRGEQYFGPGTRLTVT.

This chain connects TRBV2 to TRBJ2-7; perhaps TRBD2 as D (6 bases). CDR1 is SNHLY, CDR2 FYNNEI, per germline. V was trimmed by 7 bases and J by 7 bases, leaving 17 bases between them. The CDR3 runs to 13 residues. CDR3 sequence reads: CASTPQGAGEQYF. In DNA, the CDR3 is TGTGCCAGCACGCCCCAAGGGGCGGGGGAGCAGTACTTC.

The chain joins TRBV9 to TRBJ1-2; TRBD1 agrees at 7 bases. The V gene's germline CDR1 is SGDLS and CDR2 YYNGEE. Losses at the gene ends were 0 bases for V and 7 bases for J; bases not matched to a gene: 6. The CDR3 consists of 14 residues. CDR3 sequence reads: CASSVDLGGGGYTF. CDR3 coding DNA: TGTGCCAGCAGCGTAGACTTAGGGGGCGGTGGCTACACCTTC.

The chain has TRBV4-1 and TRBJ2-1; TRBD2 matches at 8 bases. With 0 bases clipped from V and 8 bases from J, the junction kept 3 bases outside the gene matches. The CDR3 runs 14 residues. Germline V gene sequence: CDR1 MGHRA, CDR2 YSYEKL. The CDR3 is CASSQDHGRDEQFF. CDR3 nucleotides: TGCGCCAGCAGCCAAGATCACGGGAGGGATGAGCAGTTCTTC.

This clone has only a few counts. The chain has TRBV5-6 and TRBJ1-1; the D is unclear. Deletions cut 1 base from V and 11 bases from J, with 12 bases between. The germline CDR1 and CDR2 sequences are SGHDT and YYEEEE. This CDR3 comprises 12 residues. The CDR3 loop is CASSLIVGPAFF. CDR3 sequence (DNA): TGTGCCAGCAGCTTGATCGTCGGTCCGGCTTTCTTT.

The J gene is TRBJ2-5, the V gene TRBV27; no clear D. Germline V gives CDR1 MNHEY, CDR2 SMNVEV (reference sequence). The CDR3 runs 14 residues. V lost 3 bases and J lost 0, with 8 bases in between. The CDR3 sequence: CASSFTSYQETQYF. CDR3 bases: TGTGCCAGCAGTTTTACATCTTACCAAGAGACCCAGTACTTC.

The rearrangement joins TRBV5-4 to TRBJ2-3; TRBD2 might be the D (6 bases). CDR1 SGHNT and CDR2 YYREEE come from the germline V gene (reference sequence). Between the trimmed V and J ends, which lost 0 bases and 9 bases, there was a span of 20 bases. The CDR3 is made up of 16 amino acids. The CDR3 spells CASSLGGERGILTQYF. The CDR3, as DNA: TGTGCCAGCAGCTTGGGGGGTGAACGGGGGATTTTGACGCAGTATTTT.

The chain links TRBV2 to TRBJ2-7; 7 nucleotides line up with TRBD2. V lost 6 bases and J lost 0; bases outside the gene matches: 8. This CDR3 has 15 residues. Germline CDR1 and CDR2: SNHLY and FYNNEI. The CDR3 DNA is TGTGCCAGCAGCCCCCCTCCGGGGGGCTCCTACGAGCAGTACTTC. Its translation: CASSPPPGGSYEQYF.

Comments on this clone: A read error may produce the germline difference seen at one junction end. This chain connects TRBV7-9 to TRBJ1-1; D gene unclear. CDR1 is SEHNR, CDR2 FQNEAQ, per germline (reference sequence). This CDR3 region has 11 residues. CDR3 in DNA: TGTTCCAGCAGCTTAGATAGAAACCTTTTCTTT. Translated: CSSSLDRNLFF.

The chain has TRBV7-9 and TRBJ1-2; TRBD1 might be the D (6 bases). CDR1 is SEHNR and CDR2 is FQNEAQ in the germline V gene (reference sequence). Trimming left V 5 bases short and J 2 bases short, with 12 bases between. The CDR3 contains 14 residues. CDR3 coding DNA: TGTGCCAGCAGCCGAGAGGGGGGGAACTATGGCTACACCTTC. Its protein is CASSREGGNYGYTF.

The chain employs TRBV9 and TRBJ1-2; D gene ambiguous. This CDR3 is built from 15 residues. The V end lost 0 bases, the J end lost 3 bases, and 12 bases lay between the germline ends. Germline V gene sequence: CDR1 SGDLS, CDR2 YYNGEE. The CDR3 bases are TGTGCCAGCAGCGTAGTTGAGGGTATGGACTATGGCTACACCTTC. Translated, it gives CASSVVEGMDYGYTF.

This CDR3 reads CASSLALAGETQYF. The CDR3 DNA sequence: TGCGCCAGCAGCTTGGCGCTAGCGGGGGAGACCCAGTACTTC. The genes are TRBV5-1 and TRBJ2-5, with 9 bases matching TRBD2. Per germline, CDR1 SGHRS and CDR2 YFSETQ. The CDR3 is 14 amino acids. V gave up 0 bases and J gave up 5 bases; unmatched junction bases: 2.

The sample holds a few counts of this clone. The chain combines TRBV30 with TRBJ1-1; D gene unclear. Germline V gene lookup returns CDR1 GTSNPN and CDR2 SVGIG (reference sequence). The CDR3 is 11 residues long. V lost 8 bases to trimming and J lost 2 bases, with 9 bases between them. In DNA form, the CDR3 reads TGTGCCCTGGAGTATAACACTGAAGCTTTCTTT. Amino acid sequence: CALEYNTEAFF.

The gene calls are TRBV4-1 and TRBJ2-3; 9 bases are shared with TRBD2. This CDR3 contains 17 residues. In germline, CDR1 is MGHRA, CDR2 YSYEKL. V was clipped by 1 base and J by 4 bases; unmatched bases: 9. The CDR3 nucleotides read TGCGCCAGCAGCCAAGGTCCAGCGGGGGGTGTTTCAGATACGCAGTATTTT. It encodes CASSQGPAGGVSDTQYF.

The V gene is TRBV4-1, the J gene TRBJ2-7; D uncertain. Trimming left V 0 bases short and J 5 bases short, with 14 bases between. From germline, CDR1 is MGHRA and CDR2 YSYEKL. There are 15 residues in the CDR3. CDR3 protein: CASSQDRLSQDEQYF. The CDR3 DNA reads TGCGCCAGCAGCCAAGATCGCCTGTCACAAGACGAGCAGTACTTC.